What follows are 12 T cell receptor beta chains derived from one specimen sequenced in a study of metastatic and nonmetastatic thyroid tumors. Treatment of any kind had been given to no patient before thyroid surgery. TCRdb ran MiXCR on the PCR reads. Of 20,000 to 25,000 clones detected, 24% appear once; the ten largest clones hold 5.5% to 6.5%. Sequencing was performed on tumor tissue. These TCRs come from a female donor with papillary thyroid cancer or a benign thyroid nodule (not recorded which). Some clones in this sample may be carry-over from other donors' samples.

J is TRBJ2-7 and V is TRBV7-2; the D is unclear. V shed 1 base and J shed 5 bases, with 9 bases lying between them. Germline V gives CDR1 SGHTA, CDR2 FQGNSA. The CDR3 has 13 amino acids. Here the CDR3 DNA reads TGTGCCAGCAGCTTAGTATTCGGCGACGAGCAGTACTTC. It encodes CASSLVFGDEQYF.

V gene TRBV20-1 combines with J gene TRBJ2-1; tentatively, D is TRBD2 (6 bases). Trimming took 6 bases from V and 7 from J, leaving 16 bases between them. The CDR3 loop spans 13 amino acids. Germline CDR1 and CDR2: DFQATT and SNEGSKA (reference sequence). CDR3 DNA sequence: TGCAGTGCCACGGAGGGCCTAGGGAATGAGCAGTTCTTC. As protein: CSATEGLGNEQFF.

As for this clone: Germline is not matched at one junction end, which may reflect a read error. The rearrangement joins TRBV28 to TRBJ2-2; 11 bases align to TRBD2. There are 17 residues in the CDR3. The germline CDR1 and CDR2 sequences are MDHEN and SYDVKM. CDR3 DNA sequence: TGTGCCAGCAGTTTTAGCGGGGGGGCCATAAACACCGTGGAGCTGTTTTTT. Its translation: CASSFSGGAINTVELFF. Supplemented by reference TRBV28 and TRBJ2-2, the full variable domain reads DVKVTQSSRYLVKRTGEKVFLECVQDMDHENMFWYRQDPGLGLRLIYFSYDVKMKEKGDIPEGYSVSREKKERFSLILESASTNQTSMYLCASSFSGGAINTVELFFGEGSRLTVL.

This chain uses TRBV9 with TRBJ1-2; maybe TRBD1 (5 bases). Per germline, CDR1 SGDLS and CDR2 YYNGEE. The CDR3 is made up of 14 amino acids. The V end was cut by 0 bases, the J end by 7 bases, with 13 bases between. CDR3 loop: CASSVAPEQGGYTF. The CDR3 DNA reads TGTGCCAGCAGCGTAGCTCCCGAGCAGGGTGGCTACACCTTC.

The chain's CDR3 is CASSDGSVAGANVLTF. In DNA, the CDR3 is TGTGCCAGCAGTGACGGGTCTGTGGCTGGGGCCAACGTCCTGACTTTC. J is TRBJ2-6 and V is TRBV2; no firm D call. The CDR3 loop spans 16 amino acids. V was pared by 3 bases and J by 2 bases, with 11 bases between. In germline, CDR1 is SNHLY, CDR2 FYNNEI.

With respect to this clone: Mismatch with germline at one junction end may stem from a read error. The rearrangement links TRBV6-2 or TRBV6-3 to TRBJ1-1, with D possibly being TRBD1 (6 bases). Germline V gene sequence: CDR1 MNHEY, CDR2 SVGEGT. The CDR3 has 16 residues. The CDR3 sequence is CASIYKFGRGNTEAFF. CDR3 DNA: TGTGCCAGCATTTACAAGTTCGGCAGGGGGAACACTGAAGCTTTCTTT.

This chain connects TRBV18 to TRBJ2-5; D possibly corresponds to TRBD1 (6 bases). CDR1 and CDR2 (germline): KGHSH, LQKENI. Trimming shortened V by 2 bases and J by 3 bases, and 10 bases separated the two germline ends. This CDR3 region has 14 residues. The CDR3 sequence is CASSPRTEKETQYF. In DNA, the CDR3 is TGTGCCAGCTCACCAAGGACAGAGAAAGAGACCCAGTACTTC.

This clone was picked up a small number of times. V is TRBV10-3 and J is TRBJ2-7, with D possibly being TRBD1 or TRBD2 (6 bases each). The CDR3 loop spans 15 amino acids. Germline loops: CDR1 ENHRY, CDR2 SYGVKD. Trimming took 5 bases from V and 2 from J, leaving 16 bases between them. Here the CDR3 reads CAISPWKGGPYEQYF. CDR3 DNA: TGTGCCATCAGTCCCTGGAAAGGGGGGCCCTACGAGCAGTACTTC.

This clone has at least ten counts. The J gene is TRBJ2-3, the V gene TRBV7-6; 9 nucleotides align to TRBD2. The CDR3 sequence is 15 residues long. V was pared by 5 bases and J by 2 bases, with 5 bases of the junction left unmatched. Germline V gene lookup returns CDR1 SGHVS and CDR2 FNYEAQ. As DNA, the CDR3 is TGTGCCAGCAGCCCCGGGACTAGCTTCACAGATACGCAGTATTTT. Translated, it gives CASSPGTSFTDTQYF.

The chain recombines TRBV2 with TRBJ1-5; D uncertain. V lost 5 bases and J lost 7, with 12 bases in between. The CDR3 contains 13 residues. The germline gives CDR1 SNHLY, CDR2 FYNNEI. The CDR3 nucleotides read TGTGCCAGCAGTTTCTCTCCAACCCAGCCCCAGCATTTT. Its protein is CASSFSPTQPQHF.

This chain connects TRBV20-1 to TRBJ2-5; D remains ambiguous. This CDR3 has 14 residues. The germline CDR1 and CDR2 sequences are DFQATT and SNEGSKA (reference sequence). Trimming stripped 5 bases from V and 3 bases from J, with 16 bases between. The CDR3: CSAYRHLTEETQYF. Written as DNA, the CDR3 is TGCAGTGCTTATCGACACCTAACCGAAGAGACCCAGTACTTC.

This clone occurred many times. The rearrangement uses TRBV7-2 and TRBJ2-7, with 10 bases fitting TRBD2. CDR3 length: 15 residues. The germline CDR1 and CDR2 sequences are SGHTA and FQGNSA. V shed 4 bases and J 4 bases; nucleotides not matched to a gene: 7. This chain's CDR3 is CASSSFLAGGYEQYF. The CDR3 bases are TGTGCCAGCAGCTCCTTTTTAGCGGGAGGATACGAGCAGTACTTC.